These 12 T cell receptor beta chains were all obtained from the same sample, sequenced in a study of blood T cell repertoires in COVID-19. Some clones are missing from TCRdb's copy, which holds only in-frame ones; the method was immunoSEQ multiplex PCR. The data hold 410,000 or so clones, with just over 85% observed a single time. Sequencing was carried out using peripheral blood. The receptors here all came from a woman aged 30 to 39 with active or convalescent COVID-19.

This clone was found a few times. Other nucleotide sequences from this sample produce the same CDR3. This chain connects TRBV4-1 to TRBJ2-7; the D gene is possibly TRBD1 (6 bases). Trimming left V 1 base short and J 4 bases short, with 8 bases between. The CDR3 contains 13 residues. From germline, CDR1 is MGHRA and CDR2 YSYEKL. CDR3 nucleotides: TGCGCCAGCAGCCAAGCACAGGGTTACGAGCAGTACTTC. This codes for CASSQAQGYEQYF.

The chain is built from TRBV5-8 and TRBJ2-5; D is unclear. V gave up 1 base and J gave up 5 bases, with 9 bases separating them. Germline V gives CDR1 SGHTS, CDR2 YDEGEE. The CDR3 length is 13 residues. The CDR3 region is CASSLTGVETQYF. Here the CDR3 DNA reads TGTGCCAGCAGCTTGACTGGTGTGGAGACCCAGTACTTC.

The chain is built from TRBV5-4 and TRBJ2-7, with 8 positions matching TRBD2. Germline V gene sequence: CDR1 SGHNT, CDR2 YYREEE (reference sequence). The CDR3 length is 16 residues. The trim removed 4 bases at V and 3 bases at J, leaving 12 bases unmatched. Here the CDR3 DNA reads TGTGCCAGCAGCCCGCCGGGGGGGGGCGATATCTACGAGCAGTACTTC. Translated, it gives CASSPPGGGDIYEQYF.

The chain employs TRBV5-1 and TRBJ1-1; 8 bases fit TRBD1. V was clipped by 7 bases and J by 4 bases; unmatched bases: 9. Germline lookup yields CDR1 SGHRS and CDR2 YFSETQ. The CDR3 spans 14 residues. The CDR3: CASRTQGGSTEAFF. The CDR3 region has the DNA TGCGCCAGCCGTACACAGGGGGGGAGCACTGAAGCTTTCTTT.

The rearrangement joins TRBV3-1 (or the pseudogene TRBV3-2) to TRBJ2-1; D call uncertain. Germline V CDR1 and CDR2: LGHDT, YNNKEL (reference sequence). This CDR3 has 12 residues. With 4 bases removed from V and 10 bases from J, the gap between germline ends came to 11 bases. The CDR3 DNA reads TGTGCCAGCAGCCCTGGTGGGCTCGAGCAGTTCTTC. It specifies CASSPGGLEQFF.

This chain uses TRBV10-3 with TRBJ1-1; 7 bases fit TRBD1. Unmatched junction bases numbered 10, after V lost 3 bases and J lost 6 bases. Germline values: CDR1 ENHRY, CDR2 SYGVKD. CDR3 size: 15 residues. The CDR3 reads CAISDGTVLVAEAFF. Here the CDR3 DNA reads TGTGCCATCAGTGATGGGACAGTCTTAGTAGCTGAAGCTTTCTTT.

The rearrangement joins TRBV11-2 to TRBJ1-1; 9 bases are shared with TRBD1. V shed 5 bases and J 5 bases; nucleotides not matched to a gene: 9. The CDR3 sequence is 15 residues long. Germline V gene data show CDR1 as SGHAT and CDR2 as FQNNGV. The CDR3 region is CASSPVGTGKTEAFF. The CDR3 nucleotides are TGTGCCAGCAGCCCGGTCGGGACAGGGAAGACTGAAGCTTTCTTT.

The chain has TRBV18 and TRBJ2-5; TRBD1 might be the D (6 bases). The germline V gene encodes CDR1 KGHSH and CDR2 LQKENI. The CDR3 covers 17 residues. Between the trimmed V and J ends, which lost 0 bases and 1 base, there was a span of 15 bases. CDR3 coding DNA: TGTGCCAGCTCACCACCGTTGGGGGCAAACTTCCAAGAGACCCAGTACTTC. It encodes CASSPPLGANFQETQYF. Supplemented by reference TRBV18 and TRBJ2-5, the full variable domain reads NAGVMQNPRHLVRRRGQEARLRCSPMKGHSHVYWYRQLPEEGLKFMVYLQKENIIDESGMPKERFSAEFPKEGPSILRIQQVVRGDSAAYFCASSPPLGANFQETQYFGPGTRLLVL.

This chain links TRBV5-1 with TRBJ2-7; TRBD2 matches 8 bases. In germline, CDR1 is SGHRS, CDR2 YFSETQ. The CDR3 has 15 amino acids. J gave up 2 bases and V 1 base, and 5 bases lay outside the gene matches. The CDR3 protein is CASSLTGTRPYEQYF. The CDR3 nucleotides are TGCGCCAGCAGCTTGACCGGGACTAGGCCCTACGAGCAGTACTTC.

This rearrangement joins TRBV4-1 to TRBJ1-4; TRBD1 matches 7 bases. This CDR3 comprises 14 residues. The germline CDR1 and CDR2 sequences are MGHRA and YSYEKL. The J segment lost 5 bases and the V segment lost 4 bases, leaving 4 bases of the junction unmatched. The CDR3 coding sequence is TGCGCCAGCAGCCCCCTACAGGGGAATGAAAAACTGTTTTTT. It yields the protein CASSPLQGNEKLFF.

The J gene is TRBJ2-3, the V gene TRBV7-2; tentatively, D is TRBD1 (6 bases). This CDR3 has 15 residues. Germline CDR1 and CDR2: SGHTA and FQGNSA. Trimming left V 7 bases short and J 2 bases short, with 16 bases between. CDR3 in DNA: TGTGCCAGCAACGAACAGGGTTTCCCCACAGATACGCAGTATTTT. Protein: CASNEQGFPTDTQYF.

The gene calls are TRBV19 and TRBJ1-5, with D perhaps matching TRBD1 (6 bases). The CDR3 sequence is 17 residues long. CDR1 and CDR2 from the germline V gene are LNHDA and SQIVND (reference sequence). V shed 4 bases and J shed 6 bases, with 22 bases lying between them. Written as DNA, the CDR3 is TGTGCCAGTAGTACGCCGGGGGGCGGGGGATTGTTTCAGCCCCAGCATTTT. Its translation is CASSTPGGGGLFQPQHF.